Listed below are T cell receptor beta chains from one sample, sequenced in a study of PD-L1 blockade in urothelial cancer. Sequencing used immunoSEQ multiplex PCR; TCRdb keeps in-frame clones, though not all of them. Of tens of thousands of clones in the sample, about 90% were seen once. The specimen comprised PBMCs, sampled around atezolizumab (anti-PD-L1) treatment. Receptor source: a woman aged 55-70 years with urothelial cancer. CDR3s include the opening cysteine and the closing phenylalanine or tryptophan. The order of the fields is J gene, D gene, V gene, clone size, CDR3 protein, CDR3 DNA. D genes are given only for firm matches. Clone size is stated in some rows and not others, as once, few, many or a class when expanded.

>TRBJ2-2|-|TRBV11-2|once
CASSFLGARGGELFF
TGTGCCAGCAGCTTTTTAGGGGCCCGTGGCGGGGAGCTGTTTTTT
>TRBJ2-2|-|TRBV5-1|-
CASSSGAYTGELFF
TGCGCCAGCAGCTCGGGAGCTTACACCGGGGAGCTGTTTTTT
>TRBJ2-3|-|TRBV9|-
CASSSRGILSDTQYF
TGTGCCAGCAGCTCCCGAGGGATTCTCTCAGATACGCAGTATTTT
>TRBJ2-7|-|TRBV11-2|-
CASSFLLQVFHEQYF
TGTGCCAGCAGCTTCCTATTGCAGGTTTTCCACGAGCAGTACTTC
>TRBJ2-2|TRBD2|TRBV5-4|-
CASSWGGGGDTGELFF
TGTGCCAGCAGCTGGGGTGGCGGGGGGGACACCGGGGAGCTGTTTTTT
>TRBJ1-1|TRBD1|TRBV10-1|-
CASSDFPGQGVNTEAFF
TGCGCCAGCAGTGATTTCCCGGGACAGGGGGTGAACACTGAAGCTTTCTTT
>TRBJ2-5|-|TRBV7-2|-
CASSLNSGETQYF
TGTGCCAGCAGCTTAAATAGTGGAGAGACCCAGTACTTC
>TRBJ2-5|-|TRBV5-5|once
CASSLPGTQYF
TGTGCCAGCAGCTTGCCGGGGACCCAGTACTTC
>TRBJ2-2|-|TRBV9|-
CASSVVGGSTGELFF
TGTGCCAGCAGCGTAGTTGGAGGGAGCACCGGGGAGCTGTTTTTT
>TRBJ1-2|-|TRBV21-1|-
CASSKGPVPTAGGYTF
TGTGCCAGCAGCAAAGGTCCCGTGCCCACCGCGGGAGGCTACACCTTC
>TRBJ2-3|TRBD2|TRBV18|-
CASSPASGRSTDTQYF
TGTGCCAGCTCACCAGCTAGCGGGAGGAGCACAGATACGCAGTATTTT
>TRBJ2-7|-|TRBV5-1|-
CASSFSGNDEQYF
TGCGCCAGCAGCTTTTCAGGGAACGACGAGCAGTACTTC
>TRBJ1-4|-|TRBV5-1|-
CASSLDVDREKLFF
TGCGCCAGCAGCTTGGATGTCGACAGGGAAAAACTGTTTTTT
>TRBJ1-2|-|TRBV29-1|-
CSVEGTETYGYTF
TGCAGCGTTGAAGGGACAGAAACTTATGGCTACACCTTC
>TRBJ1-4|TRBD1|TRBV7-8|-
CASSSGTGVVNEKLFF
TGTGCCAGCAGCTCCGGGACAGGGGTTGTTAATGAAAAACTGTTTTTT
>TRBJ1-1|-|TRBV5-1|-
CASSLLGGLGTEAFF
TGCGCCAGCAGCTTGTTGGGGGGGCTGGGCACTGAAGCTTTCTTT
>TRBJ2-1|-|TRBV15|-
CATSRDSYNEQFF
TGTGCCACCAGCAGAGATTCTTACAATGAGCAGTTCTTC
>TRBJ2-1|TRBD1|TRBV2|once
CASLSDRASYNEQFF
TGTGCCAGTTTATCCGACAGGGCGTCCTACAATGAGCAGTTCTTC
>TRBJ2-5|-|TRBV7-2|-
CASSLVQGLLGETQYF
TGTGCCAGCAGCTTAGTGCAGGGCCTGCTCGGGGAGACCCAGTACTTC
>TRBJ2-3|TRBD2|TRBV6-4|-
CASSVSSGGATDTQYF
TGTGCCAGCAGTGTCAGTAGCGGGGGGGCCACAGATACGCAGTATTTT
>TRBJ1-1|-|TRBV4-3|-
CASSSTGIMNTEAFF
TGCGCCAGCAGTTCGACAGGAATCATGAACACTGAAGCTTTCTTT
>TRBJ1-4|-|TRBV19|-
CASSIVVATNEKLFF
TGTGCCAGTAGTATCGTAGTTGCAACTAATGAAAAACTGTTTTTT
>TRBJ1-2|-|TRBV2|-
CASSALGVGGYTF
TGTGCCAGCAGTGCCCTGGGAGTCGGCGGCTACACCTTC
>TRBJ1-4|-|TRBV7-2|-
CASSSTGTRNEKLFF
TGTGCCAGCAGCTCGACCGGGACAAGAAATGAAAAACTGTTTTTT
>TRBJ2-3|-|TRBV5-4|-
CASSPNAPSHMADTQYF
TGTGCCAGCAGCCCGAATGCACCGAGCCATATGGCAGATACGCAGTATTTT
>TRBJ2-3|-|TRBV18|-
CASSPGADTQYF
TGTGCCAGCTCACCAGGAGCTGATACGCAGTATTTT
>TRBJ2-5|TRBD2|TRBV7-9|-
CASSLALADEETQYF
TGTGCCAGCAGCTTAGCACTAGCGGATGAAGAGACCCAGTACTTC
>TRBJ1-4|TRBD1|TRBV5-4|few
CASSFRQGDRKLFF
TGTGCCAGCAGCTTTCGGCAGGGGGACCGAAAACTGTTTTTT
>TRBJ2-2|-|TRBV5-1|-
CASSLSGSGAGELFF
TGCGCCAGCAGCTTGTCAGGGTCAGGAGCCGGGGAGCTGTTTTTT
>TRBJ1-1|TRBD1|TRBV10-2|once
CASSELVGDSFSNTEAFF
TGCGCCAGCAGTGAGCTTGTGGGGGACAGTTTTTCCAACACTGAAGCTTTCTTT
>TRBJ2-1|-|TRBV10-3|once
CAISEDRDYNEQFF
TGTGCCATCAGTGAGGACAGAGACTACAATGAGCAGTTCTTC
>TRBJ1-1|-|TRBV5-4|few
CASSFGLNTEAFF
TGTGCCAGCAGCTTCGGGTTGAACACTGAAGCTTTCTTT
>TRBJ2-7|-|TRBV7-9|few
CASSLKLAEGNEQYF
TGTGCCAGCAGCTTAAAATTAGCGGAGGGGAACGAGCAGTACTTC
>TRBJ2-5|TRBD2|TRBV19|-
CASTRTSGNQETQYF
TGTGCCAGTACCCGGACTAGCGGGAATCAAGAGACCCAGTACTTC
>TRBJ2-7|-|TRBV6-1|-
CASSVRGLDEQYF
TGTGCCAGCAGTGTACGGGGGTTAGACGAGCAGTACTTC
>TRBJ1-3|-|TRBV19|-
CASSIVLGSSGNTIYF
TGTGCCAGTAGTATTGTCCTGGGGAGCTCTGGAAACACCATATATTTT
>TRBJ2-3|-|TRBV9|-
CASSEGGDTQYF
TGTGCCAGCAGCGAGGGGGGGGATACGCAGTATTTT
>TRBJ1-6|-|TRBV15|-
CATSRDPNSPLHF
TGTGCCACCAGCAGAGATCCGAATTCACCCCTCCACTTT
>TRBJ2-3|-|TRBV5-6|-
CASSLASDTQYF
TGTGCCAGCAGCCTGGCTTCGGATACGCAGTATTTT
>TRBJ2-7|TRBD2|TRBV2|-
CAVPRSGRSYEQYF
TGTGCCGTACCTCGTAGCGGGCGCTCCTACGAGCAGTACTTC
>TRBJ2-7|-|TRBV9|-
CASSASRGPYEQYF
TGTGCCAGCAGCGCCTCTCGCGGTCCCTACGAGCAGTACTTC
>TRBJ2-1|TRBD1|TRBV4-1|once
CASRAGTDSYNEQFF
TGCGCCAGCAGAGCCGGGACAGACTCCTACAATGAGCAGTTCTTC
>TRBJ2-1|TRBD2|TRBV19|-
CASSIEAPSGRLEGSYNEQFF
TGTGCCAGTAGTATAGAAGCCCCTAGCGGGAGGTTAGAGGGGTCCTACAATGAGCAGTTCTTC
>TRBJ2-1|TRBD2|TRBV5-6|-
CASSFSGGAYNEQFF
TGTGCCAGCAGCTTTAGCGGGGGGGCATACAATGAGCAGTTCTTC
>TRBJ2-2|TRBD2|TRBV6-5|once
CASSYPSGGNTGELFF
TGTGCCAGCAGTTACCCGAGCGGGGGGAACACCGGGGAGCTGTTTTTT
>TRBJ2-5|-|TRBV27|-
CASWRRETQETQYF
TGTGCCAGCTGGCGGCGGGAAACGCAAGAGACCCAGTACTTC
>TRBJ2-2|-|TRBV7-9|-
CASSSTTTGELFF
TGTGCCAGCAGCTCGACTACCACCGGGGAGCTGTTTTTT
>TRBJ2-3|TRBD2|TRBV10-1|-
CASSAGTSGRGDTQYF
TGCGCCAGCAGTGCCGGGACTAGCGGGAGGGGAGATACGCAGTATTTT
>TRBJ2-5|TRBD2|TRBV18|once
CASSPRGGGGETQYF
TGTGCCAGCTCACCTCGGGGGGGTGGAGGAGAGACCCAGTACTTC
>TRBJ2-3|-|TRBV28|-
CASSFPLGGRDITDTQYF
TGTGCCAGCAGTTTCCCCCTGGGGGGGCGGGACATAACAGATACGCAGTATTTT
>TRBJ2-1|-|TRBV10-1|-
CASSSTGGASYNEQFF
TGCGCCAGCAGTTCTACTGGGGGGGCATCCTACAATGAGCAGTTCTTC
>TRBJ1-2|-|TRBV13|-
CASSRGTSGYGYTF
TGTGCCAGCAGCCGAGGGACATCCGGGTATGGCTACACCTTC
>TRBJ2-1|TRBD2|TRBV7-3|-
CASSLNQEGSGGAKFF
TGTGCCAGCAGCTTAAATCAGGAAGGTAGCGGGGGGGCCAAGTTCTTC
>TRBJ1-1|-|TRBV9|-
CASSVNQDTEAFF
TGTGCCAGCAGCGTAAACCAGGACACTGAAGCTTTCTTT
>TRBJ2-7|-|TRBV6-6|-
CASSFRQGGEQYF
TGTGCCAGCAGTTTCCGACAGGGAGGCGAGCAGTACTTC
>TRBJ2-7|TRBD1|TRBV25-1|-
CASSRTGGSYEQYF
TGTGCCAGCAGCCGGACAGGGGGCTCCTACGAGCAGTACTTC
>TRBJ1-2|-|TRBV29-1|-
CSVVSLVGSDTNYGYTF
TGCAGCGTTGTGTCTCTTGTTGGTTCGGACACAAACTATGGCTACACCTTC
>TRBJ2-5|-|TRBV7-9|-
CASSPLRPLQETQYF
TGTGCCAGCAGCCCCTTGCGGCCACTCCAAGAGACCCAGTACTTC